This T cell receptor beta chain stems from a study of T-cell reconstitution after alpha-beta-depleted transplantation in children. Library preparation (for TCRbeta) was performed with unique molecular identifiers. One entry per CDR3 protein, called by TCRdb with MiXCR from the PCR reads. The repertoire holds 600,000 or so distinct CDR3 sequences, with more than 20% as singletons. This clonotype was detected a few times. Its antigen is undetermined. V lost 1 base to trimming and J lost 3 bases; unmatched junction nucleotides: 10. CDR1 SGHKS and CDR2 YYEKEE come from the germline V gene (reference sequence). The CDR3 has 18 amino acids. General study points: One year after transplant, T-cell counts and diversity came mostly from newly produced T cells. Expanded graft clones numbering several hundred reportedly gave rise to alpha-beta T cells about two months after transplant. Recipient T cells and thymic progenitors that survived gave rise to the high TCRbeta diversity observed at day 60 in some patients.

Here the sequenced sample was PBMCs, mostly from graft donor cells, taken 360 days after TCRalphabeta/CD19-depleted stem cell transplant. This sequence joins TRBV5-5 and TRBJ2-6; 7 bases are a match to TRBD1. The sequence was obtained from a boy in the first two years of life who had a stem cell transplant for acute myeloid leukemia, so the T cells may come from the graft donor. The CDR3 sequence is CASSLMTGRPGGANVLTF. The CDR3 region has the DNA TGTGCCAGCAGCTTGATGACAGGGCGACCAGGTGGGGCCAACGTCCTGACTTTC.